These T cell receptor beta chains were read from a single sample in a study of T cells in Graves' hyperthyroidism and ophthalmopathy. TCRdb fed the multiplex PCR reads into MiXCR, producing one record per CDR3 protein. The repertoire holds 250,000 to 350,000 distinct CDR3 sequences, about a sixth seen once, with about 50% in the top ten. Sequenced material: blood. These receptor sequences come from a woman between 55 and 75 years old with Graves' ophthalmopathy. CDR3s include the opening cysteine and the closing phenylalanine or tryptophan. Fields, in order: V gene, D gene, J gene, clone size, CDR3 DNA, CDR3 protein. D genes are given only for firm matches. Rows may omit the clone size; those that give it use once, few, many or a size class.

TRBV19,TRBD1,TRBJ1-1,-,TGTGCCAGTAGTATTACCGGGACAGGGTCGGATGCTTTCTTT,CASSITGTGSDAFF
TRBV2,-,TRBJ1-3,-,TGTGCCAGCAGTGGGGGACGGCAAACCTTACCCGGAAACACCATATATTTT,CASSGGRQTLPGNTIYF
TRBV5-4,TRBD1,TRBJ1-2,-,TGTGCCAGCAGACCGGGAGGAGGGGGCAGGAACTATGGCTACACCTTC,CASRPGGGGRNYGYTF
TRBV20-1,-,TRBJ1-2,-,TGCAGTGCTAGAGATAAATCCCGGGGATCGAGGGGCTACACCTTC,CSARDKSRGSRGYTF
TRBV27,-,TRBJ2-6,-,TGTGCCAGCAGATCCGGGGGCTTTGGGGCCAACGTCCTGACTTTC,CASRSGGFGANVLTF
TRBV12-3/TRBV12-4,-,TRBJ2-2,-,TGTGCCAGCAAGGCCAGCTCCACCGGGGAGCTGTTTTTT,CASKASSTGELFF
TRBV19,-,TRBJ2-5,few,TGTGCCAGTAGTAGCGCCGGCCCCCAAGAGACCCAGTACTTC,CASSSAGPQETQYF
TRBV6-5,-,TRBJ2-5,-,TGTGCCAGCAGTTACTTTGAGACCCAGTACTTC,CASSYFETQYF
TRBV5-6,-,TRBJ1-6,-,TGTGCCAGCAGCTTGGGAGGGGGCTCCTATAATTCACCCCTCCACTTT,CASSLGGGSYNSPLHF
TRBV7-2,TRBD1,TRBJ2-7,many,TGTGCCAGCAGCTTAGCGGGGGACAGGGGAAGGGGCGAGCAGTACTTC,CASSLAGDRGRGEQYF
TRBV2,TRBD2,TRBJ2-3,many,TGTGCCAGCAGCGTGACTAGCGGGAGAACAGATACGCAGTATTTT,CASSVTSGRTDTQYF
TRBV5-6,-,TRBJ2-7,few,TGTGCCAGCAGCAAGGGGGTAAGCTCCTACGAGCAGTACTTC,CASSKGVSSYEQYF
TRBV5-1,-,TRBJ1-6,-,TGCGCCAGCAGCGGCGGGACTCTTAATTCACCCCTCCACTTT,CASSGGTLNSPLHF
TRBV20-1,TRBD1,TRBJ1-1,many,TGCAGTGCCGGACAGGGGATGAGGAACACTGAAGCTTTCTTT,CSAGQGMRNTEAFF
TRBV11-2,-,TRBJ1-6,-,TGTGCCAGCAGCTTAGAAGCATCAGGCTATAATTCACCCCTCCACTTT,CASSLEASGYNSPLHF
TRBV20-1,-,TRBJ1-4,few,TGCAGTGCCTCTAGTGGGGGGTCTAGTGAAAAACTGTTTTTT,CSASSGGSSEKLFF
TRBV28,-,TRBJ2-1,-,TGTGCCAGCAGACCCGTCCAGGGGCATTACAATGAGCAGTTCTTC,CASRPVQGHYNEQFF
TRBV11-2,-,TRBJ1-2,-,TGTGCCAGCAGCTCTTCGGGACCGCGCTATGGCTACACCTTC,CASSSSGPRYGYTF
TRBV6-2/TRBV6-3,TRBD2,TRBJ2-7,many,TGTGCCAGCAGTTGGGCGGGACTAGCGCACGAGCAGTACTTC,CASSWAGLAHEQYF
TRBV2,-,TRBJ1-5,few,TGTGCCAGCAGTGAAGTAGTAAGCAATCAGCCCCAGCATTTT,CASSEVVSNQPQHF
TRBV3-1,TRBD1,TRBJ1-5,many,TGTGCCAGCAGCCCTAATCCGGGACAGGGGGATCAGCCCCAGCATTTT,CASSPNPGQGDQPQHF
TRBV20-1,TRBD1,TRBJ2-5,-,TGCAGTGCTAGAGCCGATTTTATCCGGGACAGGCGGAATAACCAAGAGACCCAGTACTTC,CSARADFIRDRRNNQETQYF
TRBV18,-,TRBJ2-7,many,TGTGCCAGCTCACCTCGGGACGGGACCTACGAGCAGTACTTC,CASSPRDGTYEQYF
TRBV20-1,-,TRBJ1-2,many,TGCAGTGCTAGAGACTGGGCTAGCTATGGCTACACCTTC,CSARDWASYGYTF
TRBV20-1,TRBD2,TRBJ2-5,-,TGCAGTGCCCCTCGACTAGCGGGAGGAGGGGAGACCCAGTACTTC,CSAPRLAGGGETQYF
TRBV2,-,TRBJ2-4,few,TGTGCCAGCAGTGACCCGGGGTTAAACGGGAACATTCAGTACTTC,CASSDPGLNGNIQYF
TRBV4-1,-,TRBJ1-2,-,TGCGCCAGCAGCCAAGGTCCGGCAGGGGCCTATGGCTACACCTTC,CASSQGPAGAYGYTF
TRBV28,-,TRBJ2-1,many,TGTGCCAGCAGCTCCCGGAGGAATGAGCAGTTCTTC,CASSSRRNEQFF
TRBV6-2/TRBV6-3,-,TRBJ2-7,many,TGTGCCAGCAGAGTTACGGCGACCTACGAGCAGTACTTC,CASRVTATYEQYF
TRBV5-1,-,TRBJ2-7,-,TGCGCCAGCAGCCAAGGGATCGCCGGGACCTACGAGCAGTACTTC,CASSQGIAGTYEQYF
TRBV7-3,-,TRBJ2-2,many,TGTGCCAGCAGCTTGACAGCGAACACCGGGGAGCTGTTTTTT,CASSLTANTGELFF
TRBV6-1,-,TRBJ1-2,few,TGTGCCAGCAGAACCGGGACGGCCTATGGCTACACCTTC,CASRTGTAYGYTF
TRBV29-1,-,TRBJ1-6,once,TGCAGCATTCATCGCCTGGCAGTTTATAATTCACCCCTCCACTTT,CSIHRLAVYNSPLHF
TRBV5-1,TRBD1,TRBJ2-3,many,TGCGCCAGCGCATGGGACAGGGCGGCTGATACGCAGTATTTT,CASAWDRAADTQYF
TRBV27,-,TRBJ2-3,many,TGTGCCAGCAGTCGGCCGAGAAGCACAGATACGCAGTATTTT,CASSRPRSTDTQYF
TRBV11-2,-,TRBJ2-1,many,TGTGCCAGCAGCTCCCACTCTGGGGGAGACAATGAGCAGTTCTTC,CASSSHSGGDNEQFF
TRBV18,TRBD1,TRBJ2-3,many,TGTGCCAGCTCACCGGGCCAGGGGGCCGTAGATACGCAGTATTTT,CASSPGQGAVDTQYF
TRBV10-3,-,TRBJ1-1,few,TGTGCCATTGCGGCGACCGGGAACACTGAAGCTTTCTTT,CAIAATGNTEAFF
TRBV18,-,TRBJ1-4,few,TGTGCCAGCTCACCACCGGGCGTCAGCAAAAATGAAAAACTGTTTTTT,CASSPPGVSKNEKLFF
TRBV5-8,-,TRBJ2-3,many,TGTGCCAGCAGCTTGGGGCGGGGCCCCGGCACAGATACGCAGTATTTT,CASSLGRGPGTDTQYF
TRBV18,-,TRBJ2-1,many,TGTGCCAGCTCGCCCAGGGACTTGAATGAGCAGTTCTTC,CASSPRDLNEQFF
TRBV2,-,TRBJ2-2,many,TGTGCCAGCAGGGAGAGGGCGGGGACCAACACCGGGGAGCTGTTTTTT,CASRERAGTNTGELFF
TRBV13,-,TRBJ2-3,many,TGTGCCAGCAGCTTAAGGCTGCTGAGCACAGATACGCAGTATTTT,CASSLRLLSTDTQYF
TRBV9,TRBD2,TRBJ2-3,-,TGTGCCAGCAGCGTAGATCCCGGGGGGACTAGCGGGAGTGCGCAGTATTTT,CASSVDPGGTSGSAQYF
TRBV6-1,-,TRBJ1-6,few,TGTGCCAGCACCTTACGCCAGGAGGCCTATAATTCACCCCTCCACTTT,CASTLRQEAYNSPLHF
TRBV5-1,-,TRBJ1-1,-,TGCGCCAGCAGCTTGGACTTTGGCAGGGGCTCCACTGAGGCTTTCTTT,CASSLDFGRGSTEAFF
TRBV7-2,TRBD2,TRBJ2-1,many,TGTGCCAGCACCCTGGGAACATTAGCGGGCTCCTACAATGAGCAGTTCTTC,CASTLGTLAGSYNEQFF
TRBV19,TRBD1,TRBJ1-5,-,TGTGCCAGTAGTCCCCGGGACAGCGATCAGCCCCAGCATTTT,CASSPRDSDQPQHF
TRBV6-4,-,TRBJ2-7,-,TGTGCCAGCAGTTACTCTTACTTTACCCTCTCCTACGAGCAGTACTTC,CASSYSYFTLSYEQYF
TRBV5-1,-,TRBJ1-2,many,TGCGCCAGCAGCTTGCTGGGGGGATACGCAAATTCTAACTATGGCTACACCTTC,CASSLLGGYANSNYGYTF
TRBV18,-,TRBJ2-3,many,TGTGCCAGCTCATACGACCGACTAGATGCGCAGTATTTT,CASSYDRLDAQYF
TRBV27,-,TRBJ1-1,many,TGTGCCAGCAGACTGGACAGATACACTGAAGCTTTCTTT,CASRLDRYTEAFF
TRBV10-3,-,TRBJ2-7,many,TGTGCCATCAGTGAATTAAATTTCCGGGACGCCCCCAACGAGCAGTACTTC,CAISELNFRDAPNEQYF
TRBV2,-,TRBJ2-7,-,TGTGCCAGCAGTGAGCCCAGGGGACACTACGAGCAGTACTTC,CASSEPRGHYEQYF
TRBV2,-,TRBJ2-5,many,TGTGCCAGCAGTTTGAACAGGGAAGAGACCCAGTACTTC,CASSLNREETQYF
TRBV3-1,TRBD2,TRBJ2-1,many,TGTGCCAGCAGCCATCTTTCTAGCGGGAGGGCCTACAATGAGCAGTTCTTC,CASSHLSSGRAYNEQFF
TRBV28,-,TRBJ1-2,many,TGTGCCAGCAGTTTCGGCGGGAACTATGGCTACACCTTC,CASSFGGNYGYTF
TRBV7-8,TRBD2,TRBJ2-1,many,TGTGCCAGCAGCTTGTTACTAGCGGGAGTAGGTGAGCAGTTCTTC,CASSLLLAGVGEQFF
TRBV6-1,-,TRBJ1-2,-,TGTGCCAGCACCACTCAAGGGGCCGGTTTTGGCTACACCTTC,CASTTQGAGFGYTF